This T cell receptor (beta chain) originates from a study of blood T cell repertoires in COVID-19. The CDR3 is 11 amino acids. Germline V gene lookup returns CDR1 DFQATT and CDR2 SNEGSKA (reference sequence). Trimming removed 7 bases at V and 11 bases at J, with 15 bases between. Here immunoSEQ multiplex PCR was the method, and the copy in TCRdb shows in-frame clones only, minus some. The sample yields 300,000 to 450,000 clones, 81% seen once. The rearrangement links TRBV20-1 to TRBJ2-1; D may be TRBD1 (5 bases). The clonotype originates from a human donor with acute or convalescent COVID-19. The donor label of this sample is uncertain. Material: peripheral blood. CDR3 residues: CSVQGQRKQFF. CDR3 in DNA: TGCAGTGTCCAGGGCCAAAGGAAGCAGTTCTTC.